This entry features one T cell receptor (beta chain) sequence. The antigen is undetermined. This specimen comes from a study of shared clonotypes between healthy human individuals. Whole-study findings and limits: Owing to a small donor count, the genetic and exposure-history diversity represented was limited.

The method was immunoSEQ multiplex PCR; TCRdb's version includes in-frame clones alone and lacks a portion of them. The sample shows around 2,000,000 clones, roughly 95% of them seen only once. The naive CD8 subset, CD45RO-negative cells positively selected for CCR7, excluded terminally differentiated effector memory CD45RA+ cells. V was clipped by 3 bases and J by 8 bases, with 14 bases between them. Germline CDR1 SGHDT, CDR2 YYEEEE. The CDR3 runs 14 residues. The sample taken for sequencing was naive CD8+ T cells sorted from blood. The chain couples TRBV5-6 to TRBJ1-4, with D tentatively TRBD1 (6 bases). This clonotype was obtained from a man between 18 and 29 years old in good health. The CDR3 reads CASSSTGALEKLFF. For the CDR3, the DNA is TGTGCCAGCAGCTCGACGGGGGCTTTGGAAAAACTGTTTTTT. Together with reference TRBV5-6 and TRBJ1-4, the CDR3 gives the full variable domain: DAGVTQSPTHLIKTRGQQVTLRCSPKSGHDTVSWYQQALGQGPQFIFQYYEEEERQRGNFPDRFSGHQFPNYSSELNVNALLLGDSALYLCASSSTGALEKLFFGSGTQLSVL.